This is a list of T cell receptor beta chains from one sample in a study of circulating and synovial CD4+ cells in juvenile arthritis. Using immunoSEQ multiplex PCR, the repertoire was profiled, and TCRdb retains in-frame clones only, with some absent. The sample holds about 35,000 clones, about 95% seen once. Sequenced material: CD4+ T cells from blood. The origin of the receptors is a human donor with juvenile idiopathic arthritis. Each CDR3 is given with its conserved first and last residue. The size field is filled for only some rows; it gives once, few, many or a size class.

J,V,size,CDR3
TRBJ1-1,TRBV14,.,CASSQWGSAFMNTEAFF
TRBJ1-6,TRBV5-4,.,CASSLGGLNSPLHF
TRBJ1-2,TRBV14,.,CASSQQGELGYTF
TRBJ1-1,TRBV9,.,CASSVAGDTEAFF
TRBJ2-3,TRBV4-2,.,CASSQDGAGGVTDTQYF
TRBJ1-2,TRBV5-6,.,CASIPSPVNYGYTF
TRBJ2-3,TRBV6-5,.,CASSYVGGSSTDTQYF
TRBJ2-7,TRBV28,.,CASSLRSLAAHEQYF
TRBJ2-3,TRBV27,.,CASSLRRGRDRGMIDTQYF
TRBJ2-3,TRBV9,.,CASSVAGGSPDTQYF
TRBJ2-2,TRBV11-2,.,CASSSTQGAKAGELFF
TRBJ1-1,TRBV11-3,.,CASSLLRSTEAFF
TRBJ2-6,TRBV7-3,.,CASSIQGAPGANVLTF
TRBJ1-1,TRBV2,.,CASKGQGMNTEAFF
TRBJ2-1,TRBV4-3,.,CASSQGDSGSSYNEQFF
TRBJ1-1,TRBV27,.,CASSRAIDRVGTEAFF
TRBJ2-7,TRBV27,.,CASSLSRGSEQYF
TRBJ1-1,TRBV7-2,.,CASSLVGGGGTEAFF
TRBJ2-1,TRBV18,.,CASSQTRDFDNEQFF
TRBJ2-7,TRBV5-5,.,CASSFGWSSYEQYF
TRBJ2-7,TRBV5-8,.,CASSPTPREYRSSYEQYF
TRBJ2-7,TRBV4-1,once,CASSLEWGQGPYEQYF
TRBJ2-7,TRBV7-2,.,CASSPRYEQYF
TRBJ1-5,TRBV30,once,CAWSTGTMWRGNQPQHF
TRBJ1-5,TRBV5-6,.,CASSLGDRGGPQHF
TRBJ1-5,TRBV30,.,CAWSAGNGQPQHF
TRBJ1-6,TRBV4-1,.,CASSQDQGWYPPLHF
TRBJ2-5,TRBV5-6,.,CASSVQGQQETQYF
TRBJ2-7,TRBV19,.,CASRRSGTGAAEQYF
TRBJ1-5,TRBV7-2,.,CASSSQENQPQHF
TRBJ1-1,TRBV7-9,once,CASSSTDRRNTEAFF
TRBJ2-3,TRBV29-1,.,CSAHGEGGDTQYF
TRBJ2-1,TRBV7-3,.,CASSYPDRGINEQFF
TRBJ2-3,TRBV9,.,CASSVRTGTYTDTQYF
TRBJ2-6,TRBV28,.,CASRPRDRAGANVLTF
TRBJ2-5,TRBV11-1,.,CASSFFPDSQETQYF
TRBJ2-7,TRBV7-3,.,CASSWTGESHEQYF
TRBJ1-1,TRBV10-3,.,CAISDMNTEAFF
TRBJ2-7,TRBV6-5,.,CASSWDRALSYEQYF
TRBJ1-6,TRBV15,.,CATSRDLTGNNSPLHF
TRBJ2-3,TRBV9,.,CASSDSGRFTDTQYF
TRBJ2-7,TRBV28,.,CASSRTGYEQYF
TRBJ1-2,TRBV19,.,CASSKGGGGYTF
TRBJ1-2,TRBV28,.,CASSPPGGDGYTF
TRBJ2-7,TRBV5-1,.,CASTDRGYEQYF
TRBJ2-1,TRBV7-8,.,CASSPGGVPYNEQFF
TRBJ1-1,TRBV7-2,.,CASIFSSLANTEAFF
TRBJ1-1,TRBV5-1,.,CAGQGLRGTEAFF
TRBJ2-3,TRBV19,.,CASSARQGTDTQYF
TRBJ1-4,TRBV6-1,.,CASSEEGVEKLFF
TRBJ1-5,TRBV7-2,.,CASSYDSYQPQHF
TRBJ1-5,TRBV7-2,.,CASRGGGDRGNQPQHF
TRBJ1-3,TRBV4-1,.,CASSQGQGRNTIYF
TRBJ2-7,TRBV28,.,CASSLSGGIRSYEQYF
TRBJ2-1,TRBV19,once,CASSKKDRVAYNEQFF
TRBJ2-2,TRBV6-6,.,CASSRAGGAGGELFF
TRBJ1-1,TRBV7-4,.,CASSQNRGRVADTEAFF
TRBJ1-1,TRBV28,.,CASSLLRGGTEAFF
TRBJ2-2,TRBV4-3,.,CASSRERGGGTGELFF